This T cell receptor (beta chain) was found in a study of beta chain features in type 1 diabetes. The study's findings and limits: Patients with Type 1 diabetes showed moderately but significantly shorter TCRB CDR3s in all four CD4+ subsets. A greater similarity of naive, central memory and Treg TCRB repertoires was seen among patients than among healthy donors.

The CDR3 sequence is 13 residues long. The germline V gene has CDR1 MNHNS and CDR2 SASEGT. The V end was cut by 2 bases, the J end by 8 bases, with 9 bases between. The table lists this clone with a count of one. Its target is not known. Reverse transcribing all isolated RNA meant expressed TCRB transcripts were sequenced. Produced via immunoSEQ multiplex PCR; TCRdb's table is partial and in-frame only. This sample has under 150,000 clones, with 6.9% found just once. V usage is TRBV6-1 and J usage is TRBJ1-4; D not resolved. This sequence originates from a woman in her twenties or thirties in good health. Material: central memory CD4+ T cells from blood. CDR3 residues: CASSESLGEKLFF. CDR3 sequence (DNA): TGTGCCAGCAGTGAATCCCTCGGGGAAAAACTGTTTTTT.